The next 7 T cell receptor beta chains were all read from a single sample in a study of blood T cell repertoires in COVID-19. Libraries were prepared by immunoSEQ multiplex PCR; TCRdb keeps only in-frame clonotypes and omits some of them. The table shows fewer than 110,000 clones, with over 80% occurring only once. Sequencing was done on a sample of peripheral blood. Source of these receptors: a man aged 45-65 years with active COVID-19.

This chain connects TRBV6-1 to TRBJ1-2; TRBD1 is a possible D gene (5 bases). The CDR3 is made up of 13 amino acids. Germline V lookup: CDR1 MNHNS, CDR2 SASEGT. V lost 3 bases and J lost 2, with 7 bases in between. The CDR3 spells CASSEEGNYGYTF. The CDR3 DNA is TGTGCCAGCAGTGAGGAGGGGAACTATGGCTACACCTTC.

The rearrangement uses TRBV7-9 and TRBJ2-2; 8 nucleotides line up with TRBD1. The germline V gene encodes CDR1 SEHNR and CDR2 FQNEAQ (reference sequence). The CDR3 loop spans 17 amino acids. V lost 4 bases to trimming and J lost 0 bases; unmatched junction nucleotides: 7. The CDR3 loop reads CASSSPPGGPNTGELFF. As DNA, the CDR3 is TGTGCCAGCAGCTCGCCCCCAGGGGGCCCGAACACCGGGGAGCTGTTTTTT.

The CDR3 bases are TGTGCCAGTAGCCAGCGGGATAAGGGCGAGCAGTACTTC. Amino acid sequence: CASSQRDKGEQYF. V gene TRBV19 combines with J gene TRBJ2-7; TRBD2 agrees at 7 bases. This CDR3 spans 13 amino acids. Unmatched junction bases numbered 8, after V lost 6 bases and J lost 6 bases. Looked up from germline, CDR1 is LNHDA and CDR2 is SQIVND (reference sequence).

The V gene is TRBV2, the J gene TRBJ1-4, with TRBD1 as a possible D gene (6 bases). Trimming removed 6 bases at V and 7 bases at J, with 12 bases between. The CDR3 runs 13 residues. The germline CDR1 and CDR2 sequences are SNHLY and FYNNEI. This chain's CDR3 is CASSPGASEKLFF. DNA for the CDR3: TGTGCCAGCAGCCCAGGGGCGAGTGAAAAACTGTTTTTT.

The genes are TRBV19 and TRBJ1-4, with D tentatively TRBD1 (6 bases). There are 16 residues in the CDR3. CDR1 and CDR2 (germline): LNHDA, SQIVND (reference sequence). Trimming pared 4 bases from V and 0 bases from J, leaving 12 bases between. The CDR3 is CASSTPGQPTNEKLFF. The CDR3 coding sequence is TGTGCCAGTAGTACCCCCGGACAGCCAACTAATGAAAAACTGTTTTTT.

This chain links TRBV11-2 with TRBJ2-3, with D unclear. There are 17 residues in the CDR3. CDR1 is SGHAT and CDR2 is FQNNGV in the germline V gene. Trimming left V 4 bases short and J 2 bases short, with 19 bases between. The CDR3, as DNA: TGTGCCAGCAGCTCATTTAGCCTCCGGGTCCTCACAGATACGCAGTATTTT. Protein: CASSSFSLRVLTDTQYF.

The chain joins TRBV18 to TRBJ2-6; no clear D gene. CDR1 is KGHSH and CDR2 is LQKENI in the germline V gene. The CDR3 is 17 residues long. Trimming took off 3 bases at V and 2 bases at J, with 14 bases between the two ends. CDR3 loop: CASSPFDNPTGANVLTF. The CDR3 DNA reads TGTGCCAGCTCACCCTTCGACAACCCAACTGGGGCCAACGTCCTGACTTTC.